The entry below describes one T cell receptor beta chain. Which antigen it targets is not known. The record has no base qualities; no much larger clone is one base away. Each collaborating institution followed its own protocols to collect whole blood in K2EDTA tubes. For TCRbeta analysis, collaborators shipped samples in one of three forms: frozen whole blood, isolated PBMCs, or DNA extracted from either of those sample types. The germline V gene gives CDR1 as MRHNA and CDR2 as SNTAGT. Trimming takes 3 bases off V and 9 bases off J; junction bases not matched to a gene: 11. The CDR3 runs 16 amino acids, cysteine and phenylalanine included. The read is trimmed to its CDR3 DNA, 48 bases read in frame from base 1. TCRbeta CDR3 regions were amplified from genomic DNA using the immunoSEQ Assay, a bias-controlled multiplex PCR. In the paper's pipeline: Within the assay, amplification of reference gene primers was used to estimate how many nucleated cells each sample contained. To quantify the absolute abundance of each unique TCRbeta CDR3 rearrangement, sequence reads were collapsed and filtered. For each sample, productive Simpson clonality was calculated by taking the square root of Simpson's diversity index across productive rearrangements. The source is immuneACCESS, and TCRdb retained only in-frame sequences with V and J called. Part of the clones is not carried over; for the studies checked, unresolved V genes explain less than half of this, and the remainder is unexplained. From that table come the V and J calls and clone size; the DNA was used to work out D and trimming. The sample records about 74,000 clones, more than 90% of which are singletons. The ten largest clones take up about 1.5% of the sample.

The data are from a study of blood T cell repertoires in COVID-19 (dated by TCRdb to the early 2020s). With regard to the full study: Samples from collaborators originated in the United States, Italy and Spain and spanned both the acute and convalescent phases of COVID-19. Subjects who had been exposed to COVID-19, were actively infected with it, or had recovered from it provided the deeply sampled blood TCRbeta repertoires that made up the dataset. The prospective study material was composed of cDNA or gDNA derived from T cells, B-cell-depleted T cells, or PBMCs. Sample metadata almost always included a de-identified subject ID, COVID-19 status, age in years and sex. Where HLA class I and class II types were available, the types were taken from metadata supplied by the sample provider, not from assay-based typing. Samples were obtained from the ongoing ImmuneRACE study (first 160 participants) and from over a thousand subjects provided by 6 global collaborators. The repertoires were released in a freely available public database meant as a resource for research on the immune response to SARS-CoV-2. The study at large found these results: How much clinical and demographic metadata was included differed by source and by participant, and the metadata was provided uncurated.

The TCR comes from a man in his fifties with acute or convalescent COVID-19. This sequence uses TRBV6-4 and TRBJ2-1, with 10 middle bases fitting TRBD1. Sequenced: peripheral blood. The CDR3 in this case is CASSESGTGAFGEQFF. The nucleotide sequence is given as TGTGCCAGCAGTGAATCGGGGACAGGGGCATTCGGTGAGCAGTTCTTC.